These 11 T cell receptor beta chains came from one sample sequenced in a study of identical twins. TCRdb analysed the 5' RACE reads with MiXCR anew, one entry per CDR3 protein. Among roughly 1,500,000 distinct CDR3 sequences listed, less than 40% were seen once. Sample: cord blood. The receptors were gathered from a newborn girl in good health.

This chain links TRBV7-2 with TRBJ2-1, with 15 bases identical to TRBD2. CDR3 length equals 19 residues. The germline V gene has CDR1 SGHTA and CDR2 FQGNSA. V shed 0 bases and J 0 bases; nucleotides not matched to a gene: 3. The CDR3 DNA follows: TGTGCCAGCAGCTTAGCAGGACTAGCGGGAGGGGGCTCCTACAATGAGCAGTTCTTC. It yields the protein CASSLAGLAGGGSYNEQFF.

The chain links TRBV5-1 to TRBJ1-2; the D gene is possibly TRBD1 (5 bases). This CDR3 has 15 residues. The germline V gene has CDR1 SGHRS and CDR2 YFSETQ. The V and J ends lost 0 bases and 7 bases respectively, with 16 bases between them. CDR3 bases: TGCGCCAGCAGCTTGGACGGGGGGAACCTCCTTGGCTACACCTTC. As protein: CASSLDGGNLLGYTF.

The chain is built from TRBV7-9 and TRBJ1-6, with D possibly matching TRBD1 (5 bases). The V end was cut by 0 bases, the J end by 8 bases, with 8 bases between. The length of the CDR3 is 14 residues. Germline CDR1 reads SEHNR; CDR2 reads FQNEAQ (reference sequence). CDR3 protein: CASSLAGRDSPLHF. In DNA form, the CDR3 reads TGTGCCAGCAGCTTAGCGGGCAGGGATTCACCCCTCCACTTT.

The V gene is TRBV12-3 or TRBV12-4, the J gene TRBJ2-3, with D tentatively TRBD2 (6 bases). This CDR3 has 18 amino acids. Trimming left V 5 bases short and J 0 bases short, with 21 bases between. The CDR3 region is CASSAPSVPFSSTDTQYF. The CDR3 coding sequence is TGTGCCAGCAGTGCCCCTAGCGTCCCGTTCTCTAGCACAGATACGCAGTATTTT.

In regard to this clonotype: A read error may produce the germline difference seen at one junction end. V is TRBV12-3 or TRBV12-4 and J is TRBJ2-4; D unresolved. The assigned J gene may be wrong: the sequence end matches TRBJ2-1 better. This CDR3 has 14 amino acids. Written as DNA, the CDR3 is TGCGCCAGCAGTTTACTCAGCGACGGCAATGAGCAGTTCTTC. As protein: CASSLLSDGNEQFF.

This chain uses TRBV5-1 with TRBJ2-3; possible D gene TRBD2, 6 bases. V gave up 4 bases and J gave up 4 bases, with 22 bases separating them. The CDR3 extends over 17 amino acids. Germline CDR1 and CDR2: SGHRS and YFSETQ. CDR3 sequence reads: CASSPPSASVRADTQYF. For the CDR3, the DNA is TGCGCCAGCAGCCCCCCTAGCGCCTCGGTAAGGGCAGATACGCAGTATTTT. The whole variable domain, filled in from reference TRBV5-1 and TRBJ2-3, reads KAGVTQTPRYLIKTRGQQVTLSCSPISGHRSVSWYQQTPGQGLQFLFEYFSETQRNKGNFPGRFSGRQFSNSRSEMNVSTLELGDSALYLCASSPPSASVRADTQYFGPGTRLTVL.

This chain joins TRBV12-3 or TRBV12-4 and TRBJ1-2; D gene uncertain. The CDR3 runs to 14 residues. V lost 1 base to trimming and J lost 6 bases, with 12 bases between them. In nucleotides, the CDR3 is TGTGCCAGCAGTTTAGTTCGGGGAATCCATGGCTACACCTTC. Amino acids: CASSLVRGIHGYTF.

About this clonotype itself: Here the CDR3 omits its conserved ending phenylalanine or tryptophan, so a read error is the likely source. This rearrangement joins TRBV9 to TRBJ2-7, with TRBD2 matching over 10 bases. This CDR3 comprises 13 residues. Trimming took 3 bases from V and 6 from J; bases not matched to a gene: 3. From germline, CDR1 is SGDLS and CDR2 YYNGEE. The CDR3 spells CASSAWTSGEQYY. In DNA, the CDR3 is TGTGCCAGCAGCGCTTGGACTAGCGGCGAGCAGTACTAC.

This clonotype showed up just a few times. This rearrangement joins TRBV5-1 to TRBJ2-5; 12 nucleotides agree with TRBD2. The end of the DNA is better explained by TRBJ2-7, so the J call may be wrong. CDR1 and CDR2 from the germline V gene are SGHRS and YFSETQ. The CDR3 length is 15 residues. Here the CDR3 reads CASTQLAGGPYEQYF. The DNA for the CDR3 is TGCGCCAGCACCCAACTAGCGGGAGGTCCGTACGAGCAGTACTTC.

The V call is TRBV12-3 or TRBV12-4, the J call TRBJ2-5; 8 bases map to TRBD2. J gave up 11 bases and V 6 bases, and 14 bases lay outside the gene matches. This CDR3 is built from 14 residues. The DNA for the CDR3 is TGTGCCAGCAGCTTACTAGCGGTGAACAATGAGCAGTACTTC. Its translation: CASSLLAVNNEQYF.

This clonotype came up a few times. This chain uses TRBV5-1 with TRBJ1-4; 10 bases fit TRBD1. The CDR3 covers 16 residues. Germline V gene sequence: CDR1 SGHRS, CDR2 YFSETQ. Trimming took 4 bases from V and 5 from J; bases not matched to a gene: 8. The DNA for the CDR3 is TGCGCCAGCAGCGACAGACAGGGGGCGCGAAATGAAAAACTGTTTTTT. Encoded protein: CASSDRQGARNEKLFF.